A single sample gave rise to the 10 T cell receptor beta chains below, sequenced in a study of neurological immune-mediated disorders. Time point specified: longitudinal time-point 3. TCRdb reprocessed the 5' RACE reads with MiXCR, giving one entry per CDR3 protein. The sample lists 93,000 or so distinct CDR3 sequences; 9.5% to 14% were seen once. Specimen: PBMCs. Receptors were obtained from a female donor with HTLV-1-associated myelopathy (HAM/TSP).

This clonotype occurred many times. The chain carries TRBV28 and TRBJ2-2, with unresolved D. The V end was cut by 6 bases, the J end by 2 bases, with 7 bases between. The CDR3 totals 13 residues. Germline CDR1 is MDHEN and CDR2 is SYDVKM. The CDR3 loop reads CASRSENTGELFF. Here the CDR3 DNA reads TGTGCCAGCAGATCAGAAAACACCGGGGAGCTGTTTTTT.

This clonotype was seen repeatedly, ten times or more. This chain links TRBV7-2 with TRBJ2-2; D possibly matches TRBD1 or TRBD2 (5 bases each). Germline V lookup: CDR1 SGHTA, CDR2 FQGNSA. The germline V and J ends were trimmed by 3 bases and 7 bases, with 15 bases remaining between them. The CDR3 sequence is 15 residues long. CDR3 DNA: TGTGCCAGCAGCTTGACCGGGACGTTGAACGGGGAGCTGTTTTTT. It yields the protein CASSLTGTLNGELFF.

The J gene is TRBJ1-5, the V gene TRBV20-1; TRBD1 is a possible D gene (5 bases). CDR1 and CDR2 (germline): DFQATT, SNEGSKA (reference sequence). V gave up 5 bases and J gave up 0 bases, with 17 bases separating them. This CDR3 is built from 16 residues. The chain's CDR3 is CSAWGLAALSNQPQHF. The DNA of the CDR3 is TGCAGTGCTTGGGGACTTGCGGCCCTTAGCAATCAGCCCCAGCATTTT.

This clonotype was counted ten times or more. The gene calls are TRBV12-3 or TRBV12-4 and TRBJ2-1, with TRBD1 matching over 9 bases. This CDR3 spans 14 amino acids. V lost 6 bases to trimming and J lost 7 bases; unmatched junction nucleotides: 7. CDR3 nucleotides: TGTGCCAGCAGGCTAACAGGGGGCGGGAATGAGCAGTTCTTC. Amino acids: CASRLTGGGNEQFF.

This clonotype occurred many times. The V gene is TRBV10-3, the J gene TRBJ2-2; D is ambiguous. The length of the CDR3 is 11 residues. Between the trimmed V and J ends, which lost 0 bases and 7 bases, there was a span of 0 bases. Germline lookup yields CDR1 ENHRY and CDR2 SYGVKD. The CDR3: CAISESGELFF. The CDR3, as DNA: TGTGCCATCAGTGAGTCCGGGGAGCTGTTTTTT.

This clonotype has at least ten counts. The V gene is TRBV18, the J gene TRBJ1-1, with 8 bases lining up with TRBD1. Trimming cost V 6 bases and J 3 bases; bases outside gene matches: 9. The CDR3 is made up of 15 amino acids. The germline CDR1 and CDR2 sequences are KGHSH and LQKENI. CDR3 in DNA: TGTGCCAGCTCCCAAGGCCAGGGGGCTTACACTGAAGCTTTCTTT. Residues: CASSQGQGAYTEAFF.

This clonotype was observed many times. The J gene is TRBJ2-7, the V gene TRBV20-1; D possibly corresponds to TRBD2 (5 bases). Germline assignment: CDR1 DFQATT and CDR2 SNEGSKA (reference sequence). CDR3 length: 10 amino acids. Trimming removed 6 bases at V and 12 bases at J, with 15 bases between. The CDR3 sequence: CSALPGSRYF. For the CDR3, the DNA is TGCAGTGCCCTCCCGGGATCGCGGTACTTC.

On this clonotype itself: A junction end diverges from the germline sequence, so it may reflect a read error. The V call is TRBV5-1, the J call TRBJ2-1; D perhaps matches TRBD1 (6 bases). Looked up from germline, CDR1 is SGHRS and CDR2 is YFSETQ. The CDR3 consists of 15 residues. The CDR3 DNA sequence: TGCGCCAGCAGCTTGGGACAGGTCGCCTACCATGAGCAGTTCTTC. Protein product: CASSLGQVAYHEQFF.

This clonotype appeared many times. V is TRBV5-1 and J is TRBJ1-1; 9 positions agree with TRBD1. The CDR3 contains 15 residues. V shed 4 bases and J 5 bases; nucleotides not matched to a gene: 9. Germline CDR1 reads SGHRS; CDR2 reads YFSETQ. CDR3 DNA: TGCGCCAGCAGCCACCGACAGGGGGGCCTGACTGAAGCTTTCTTT. Encoded protein: CASSHRQGGLTEAFF. The full variable domain, in which reference TRBV5-1 and TRBJ1-1 provide the parts outside the CDR3, is KAGVTQTPRYLIKTRGQQVTLSCSPISGHRSVSWYQQTPGQGLQFLFEYFSETQRNKGNFPGRFSGRQFSNSRSEMNVSTLELGDSALYLCASSHRQGGLTEAFFGQGTRLTVV.

This clonotype came up many times. The chain is built from TRBV10-1 and TRBJ2-7; D not resolved. Germline CDR1 WNHNN, CDR2 SYGVQD (reference sequence). The CDR3 has 13 residues. Trimming pared 0 bases from V and 5 bases from J, leaving 8 bases between. The CDR3 DNA sequence: TGCGCCAGCAGTGAGTCGGTTCTCCACGAGCAGTACTTC. It yields the protein CASSESVLHEQYF.